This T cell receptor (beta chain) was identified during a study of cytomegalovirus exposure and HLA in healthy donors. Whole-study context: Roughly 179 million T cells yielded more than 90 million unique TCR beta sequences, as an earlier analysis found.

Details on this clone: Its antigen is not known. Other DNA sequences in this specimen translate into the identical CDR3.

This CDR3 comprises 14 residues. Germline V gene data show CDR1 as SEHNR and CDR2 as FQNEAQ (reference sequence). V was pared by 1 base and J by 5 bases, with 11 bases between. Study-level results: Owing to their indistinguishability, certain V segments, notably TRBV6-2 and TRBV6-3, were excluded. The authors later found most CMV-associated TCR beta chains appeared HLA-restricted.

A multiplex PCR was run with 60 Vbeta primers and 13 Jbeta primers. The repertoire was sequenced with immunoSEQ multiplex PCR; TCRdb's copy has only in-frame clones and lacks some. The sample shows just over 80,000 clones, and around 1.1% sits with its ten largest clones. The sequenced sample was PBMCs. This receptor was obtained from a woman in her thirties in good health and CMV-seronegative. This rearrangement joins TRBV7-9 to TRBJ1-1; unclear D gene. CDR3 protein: CASSLEGVGTEAFF. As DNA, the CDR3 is TGTGCCAGCAGCTTAGAGGGAGTCGGAACTGAAGCTTTCTTT.